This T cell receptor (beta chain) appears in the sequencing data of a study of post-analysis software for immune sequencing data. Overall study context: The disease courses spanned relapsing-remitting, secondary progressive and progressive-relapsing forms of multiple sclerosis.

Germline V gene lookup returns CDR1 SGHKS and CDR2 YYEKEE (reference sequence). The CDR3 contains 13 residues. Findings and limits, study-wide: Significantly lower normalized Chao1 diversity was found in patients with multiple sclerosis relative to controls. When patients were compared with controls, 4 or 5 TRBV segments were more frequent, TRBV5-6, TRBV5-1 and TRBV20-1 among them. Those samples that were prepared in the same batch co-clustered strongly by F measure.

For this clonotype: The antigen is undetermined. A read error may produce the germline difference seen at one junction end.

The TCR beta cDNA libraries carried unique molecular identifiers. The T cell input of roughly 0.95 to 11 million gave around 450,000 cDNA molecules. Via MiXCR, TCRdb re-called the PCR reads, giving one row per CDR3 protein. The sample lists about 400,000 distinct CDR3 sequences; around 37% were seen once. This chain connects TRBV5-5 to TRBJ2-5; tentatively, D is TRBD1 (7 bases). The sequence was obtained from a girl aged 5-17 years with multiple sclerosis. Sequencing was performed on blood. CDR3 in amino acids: CASSFSGGPIGSF. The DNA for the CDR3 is TGTGCCAGCAGCTTCTCAGGGGGGCCTATCGGTTCCTTC.